The 26 T cell receptor beta chains listed next were all sequenced from one sample in a study of Graves' ophthalmopathy and Graves' hyperthyroidism. Amplified material comprised TCR beta CDR3 regions derived from RNA transcripts. Scientists carried out first-round RT-PCR using HTBI primers and then a second-round multiplex PCR. TCRdb independently ran MiXCR on the multiplex PCR reads; one entry per CDR3 protein. Among about 740,000 distinct CDR3 sequences, around 40% were seen once, and the ten largest hold approximately 46%. The specimen was peripheral blood. These receptors were taken from an adult man with Graves' ophthalmopathy.

Ten or more counts support this clonotype. The gene calls are TRBV29-1 and TRBJ1-5, with no clear D. The CDR3 spans 13 residues. Germline CDR1 and CDR2: SQVTM and ANQGSEA. V was trimmed by 4 bases and J by 3 bases, leaving 10 bases between them. CDR3 sequence (DNA): TGCAGCGTTGTGAAGGGCCCCAATCAGCCCCAGCATTTT. This gives the protein CSVVKGPNQPQHF.

Only a few counts were recorded for this clonotype. V usage is TRBV19 and J usage is TRBJ1-5; no clear D gene. The CDR3 spans 16 residues. Germline V CDR1 and CDR2: LNHDA, SQIVND (reference sequence). The V end was cut by 2 bases, the J end by 3 bases, with 14 bases between. CDR3 nucleotides: TGTGCCAGTAGTATAAAGGCGAAGGTGAACAATCAGCCCCAGCATTTT. This encodes CASSIKAKVNNQPQHF.

The rearrangement uses TRBV11-3 and TRBJ2-5; TRBD1 might be the D (6 bases). Germline CDR1 is SGHNT and CDR2 is YENEEA. Trimming shortened V by 2 bases and J by 7 bases, and 11 bases separated the two germline ends. The CDR3 totals 13 residues. The DNA for the CDR3 is TGTGCCAGCAGCTTACAGGGGCGTGGGACCCAGTACTTC. This translates into CASSLQGRGTQYF.

In its sample, this clonotype was seen many times. The chain uses TRBV10-3 and TRBJ1-2, with D possibly matching TRBD1 (5 bases). The CDR3 covers 14 residues. CDR1 ENHRY and CDR2 SYGVKD come from the germline V gene. The V end was cut by 7 bases, the J end by 2 bases, with 14 bases between. CDR3 nucleotide sequence: TGTGCCATCATGGGGGGGGGAGCGAACTATGGCTACACCTTC. Its translation: CAIMGGGANYGYTF.

This chain joins TRBV3-1 and TRBJ1-5, with D unclear. Germline V gene lookup returns CDR1 LGHDT and CDR2 YNNKEL (reference sequence). The V and J ends lost 0 bases and 0 bases respectively, with 9 bases between them. The CDR3 is 16 amino acids. This CDR3 is CASSQDGDDSNQPQHF. The DNA of the CDR3 is TGTGCCAGCAGCCAAGATGGAGACGATAGCAATCAGCCCCAGCATTTT.

The chain couples TRBV20-1 to TRBJ2-5; no clear D gene. Germline-derived CDR1 and CDR2 are DFQATT and SNEGSKA (reference sequence). This CDR3 has 14 amino acids. Deletions cut 0 bases from V and 5 bases from J, with 13 bases between. This chain's CDR3 is CSARDPRVGETQYF. DNA for the CDR3: TGCAGTGCTAGAGACCCCCGGGTCGGCGAGACCCAGTACTTC.

This clonotype has only a few counts. The rearrangement uses TRBV11-2 and TRBJ2-5; TRBD1 is a possible D gene (6 bases). Looked up from germline, CDR1 is SGHAT and CDR2 is FQNNGV. Trimming shortened V by 5 bases and J by 5 bases, and 15 bases separated the two germline ends. This CDR3 is 14 amino acids long. This CDR3 reads CASSQPGVGETQYF. The CDR3 DNA is TGTGCCAGCAGCCAGCCAGGGGTGGGTGAGACCCAGTACTTC.

The chain is built from TRBV4-3 and TRBJ2-7, with D perhaps TRBD2 (5 bases). V dropped 4 bases and J dropped 1 base, with 14 bases sitting between them. This CDR3 contains 15 residues. CDR1 and CDR2 from the germline V gene are LGHNA and YSLEER. CDR3 sequence reads: CASSLPTRRSYEQYF. DNA for the CDR3: TGCGCCAGCAGCCTGCCCACTAGAAGGTCCTACGAGCAGTACTTC.

This clonotype was counted between two and nine times. The chain combines TRBV4-3 with TRBJ1-2; 9 nucleotides line up with TRBD1. Germline V gene data show CDR1 as LGHNA and CDR2 as YSLEER. Unmatched junction bases numbered 11, after V lost 4 bases and J lost 8 bases. The CDR3 spans 15 residues. DNA of the CDR3: TGCGCCAGCAGCCCGGTCGCGGACAGGGGATCAGGCTACACCTTC. Residues: CASSPVADRGSGYTF.

The chain combines TRBV20-1 with TRBJ1-4, with D perhaps TRBD1 (6 bases). CDR3 size: 15 residues. The germline gives CDR1 DFQATT, CDR2 SNEGSKA (reference sequence). V was clipped by 0 bases and J by 6 bases, with 14 bases between them. The CDR3 loop reads CSARDSRGLDEKLFF. For the CDR3, the DNA is TGCAGTGCTAGAGATTCCCGGGGGCTGGATGAAAAACTGTTTTTT.

The rearrangement uses TRBV2 and TRBJ2-5, with 9 positions matching TRBD1. With 5 bases clipped from V and 5 bases from J, the junction kept 9 bases outside the gene matches. Germline V lookup: CDR1 SNHLY, CDR2 FYNNEI. The CDR3 runs to 15 residues. The CDR3 DNA follows: TGTGCCAGCAGTAAGGGACAGGGTGTGGAGGAGACCCAGTACTTC. The encoded protein is CASSKGQGVEETQYF.

This clonotype occurred many times. This sequence joins TRBV2 and TRBJ1-4; D uncertain. V dropped 8 bases and J dropped 3 bases, with 10 bases sitting between them. CDR1 and CDR2 (germline): SNHLY, FYNNEI. The CDR3 contains 13 residues. For the CDR3, the DNA is TGTGCCAGCGCAAAAACAGCTAATGAAAAACTGTTTTTT. Encoded protein: CASAKTANEKLFF.

V gene TRBV25-1 combines with J gene TRBJ1-2; TRBD1 agrees at 9 bases. Germline V gene sequence: CDR1 MGHDK, CDR2 SYGVNS. Germline trimming cut 8 bases from V and 8 bases from J; bases unmatched to any gene: 18. There are 16 residues in the CDR3. The CDR3 nucleotides are TGTGCCAGCTCGCGGTTACCTGGACAGGGGTACGCGGGCTACACCTTC. Translating gives CASSRLPGQGYAGYTF.

The table lists this clonotype with many counts. J is TRBJ2-5 and V is TRBV14; TRBD2 agrees at 8 bases. V lost 4 bases, J lost 7 bases, and 11 bases stayed unmatched. Germline V gene sequence: CDR1 SGHDN, CDR2 FVKESK. This CDR3 comprises 15 residues. The CDR3 sequence: CASSPGLVGSRTQYF. CDR3 coding DNA: TGTGCCAGCAGCCCGGGACTAGTCGGGAGTAGGACCCAGTACTTC.

This clonotype has just a few counts. The chain has TRBV12-3 or TRBV12-4 and TRBJ2-7, with 7 nucleotides matching TRBD1. The CDR3 runs 14 residues. V was clipped by 4 bases and J by 9 bases; unmatched bases: 12. CDR3 loop: CASSYRGSRFRQYF. Here the CDR3 DNA reads TGTGCCAGCAGTTACAGGGGCTCCCGATTCCGGCAGTACTTC.

Turning to this clonotype: Compared with germline, one end of the junction differs, possibly owing to a read error. The V call is TRBV20-1, the J call TRBJ1-3; D possibly corresponds to TRBD1 (5 bases). The CDR3 has 13 amino acids. Germline V gives CDR1 DFQATT, CDR2 SNEGSKA (reference sequence). The CDR3 bases are TGCAGTGCTAGCGCAGGGCCTGGAAACACCACATATTTT. Its protein product is CSASAGPGNTTYF.

This clonotype was recorded only once. V and J are TRBV19 and TRBJ1-3; 9 nucleotides match TRBD1. CDR3 size: 16 residues. V was clipped by 4 bases and J by 4 bases; unmatched bases: 8. The germline gives CDR1 LNHDA, CDR2 SQIVND (reference sequence). CDR3 nucleotide sequence: TGTGCCAGTAGTACCCACAGGGGGCGAAGCGGAAACACCATATATTTT. This gives the protein CASSTHRGRSGNTIYF.

There are many counts of this clonotype. The chain links TRBV7-9 to TRBJ1-2; no definite D call. CDR1 SEHNR and CDR2 FQNEAQ come from the germline V gene (reference sequence). The CDR3 sequence is 13 residues long. V shed 2 bases and J shed 8 bases, with 12 bases lying between them. CDR3 sequence (DNA): TGTGCCAGCAGCTTATCGACAATCGAGGGCTACACCTTC. Encoded protein: CASSLSTIEGYTF.

The chain joins TRBV25-1 to TRBJ2-7, with TRBD2 as a possible D gene (6 bases). V was trimmed by 9 bases and J by 3 bases, leaving 21 bases between them. The length of the CDR3 is 15 residues. The V gene's germline CDR1 is MGHDK and CDR2 SYGVNS. The CDR3 DNA reads as TGTGCCAGTAGTCTTATTGGAGGGCTGGGCTACGAGCAGTACTTC. It is translated as CASSLIGGLGYEQYF.

The genes are TRBV29-1 and TRBJ2-6; D ambiguous. Trimming left V 6 bases short and J 4 bases short, with 10 bases between. Germline CDR1 SQVTM, CDR2 ANQGSEA. This CDR3 spans 13 amino acids. CDR3 nucleotide sequence: TGCAGCGTCAAAGGACGAGGGGCCAACGTCCTGACTTTC. It codes for CSVKGRGANVLTF.

There are a few counts of this clonotype. V and J are TRBV7-2 and TRBJ2-5, with 9 bases aligning to TRBD1. The V gene end was trimmed by 7 bases and the J gene end by 4 bases; junction bases not matched to a gene: 7. Germline-derived CDR1 and CDR2 are SGHTA and FQGNSA. The CDR3 is made up of 14 amino acids. Here the CDR3 reads CASNPTDRGETQYF. The CDR3 nucleotides are TGTGCCAGCAACCCAACGGACAGGGGAGAGACCCAGTACTTC. The variable domain in full, with the rest retrieved from reference TRBV7-2 and TRBJ2-5, is GAGVSQSPSNKVTEKGKDVELRCDPISGHTALYWYRQSLGQGLEFLIYFQGNSAPDKSGLPSDRFSAERTGGSVSTLTIQRTQQEDSAVYLCASNPTDRGETQYFGPGTRLLVL.

The chain carries TRBV24-1 and TRBJ1-5; D perhaps matches TRBD1 (5 bases). CDR3 length: 15 amino acids. V lost 4 bases, J lost 4 bases, and 13 bases lay in between. Germline-derived CDR1 and CDR2 are KGHDR and SFDVKD. DNA of the CDR3: TGTGCCACCAGTGACCCAGGGCCGACAAATCAGCCCCAGCATTTT. It is translated as CATSDPGPTNQPQHF.

The chain recombines TRBV7-9 with TRBJ1-2, with TRBD1 matching 7 bases. The germline V gene has CDR1 SEHNR and CDR2 FQNEAQ (reference sequence). The length of the CDR3 is 15 residues. The J segment lost 4 bases and the V segment lost 5 bases, leaving 10 bases of the junction unmatched. The CDR3 protein is CASSPPRTGGYGYTF. DNA of the CDR3: TGTGCCAGCAGCCCCCCGAGGACAGGAGGCTATGGCTACACCTTC.

The CDR3 loop reads CATSSQRQAGGNEKLFF. CDR3 bases: TGTGCCACCAGCAGCCAAAGACAGGCCGGGGGGAATGAAAAACTGTTTTTT. The chain recombines TRBV15 with TRBJ1-4; TRBD1 is a possible D gene (6 bases). The CDR3 is made up of 17 amino acids. Germline values: CDR1 LNHNV, CDR2 YYDKDF (reference sequence). With 3 bases removed from V and 5 bases from J, the gap between germline ends came to 19 bases. The full variable domain, rest sourced from reference TRBV15 and TRBJ1-4, is DAMVIQNPRYQVTQFGKPVTLSCSQTLNHNVMYWYQQKSSQAPKLLFHYYDKDFNNEADTPDNFQSRRPNTSFCFLDIRSPGLGDTAMYLCATSSQRQAGGNEKLFFGSGTQLSVL.

This clonotype was counted a single time. This sequence joins TRBV5-1 and TRBJ2-7; 9 positions agree with TRBD1. The DNA end lines up better with TRBJ2-5; the J call may be wrong. The CDR3 runs to 14 residues. Germline V lookup: CDR1 SGHRS, CDR2 YFSETQ. CDR3 sequence reads: CASSFTGGTGTQYF. CDR3 DNA sequence: TGCGCCAGCAGCTTCACAGGGGGCACCGGGACCCAGTACTTC.

The V call is TRBV7-9, the J call TRBJ2-2, with 9 bases matching TRBD2. The junction had 10 bases not matched to a gene; V was cut back by 5 bases and J by 3 bases. The length of the CDR3 is 17 residues. CDR1 and CDR2 (germline): SEHNR, FQNEAQ (reference sequence). As DNA, the CDR3 is TGTGCCAGCAGCCGCCCAGTAGCGGGAGCGGACACCGGGGAGCTGTTTTTT. Protein sequence: CASSRPVAGADTGELFF.